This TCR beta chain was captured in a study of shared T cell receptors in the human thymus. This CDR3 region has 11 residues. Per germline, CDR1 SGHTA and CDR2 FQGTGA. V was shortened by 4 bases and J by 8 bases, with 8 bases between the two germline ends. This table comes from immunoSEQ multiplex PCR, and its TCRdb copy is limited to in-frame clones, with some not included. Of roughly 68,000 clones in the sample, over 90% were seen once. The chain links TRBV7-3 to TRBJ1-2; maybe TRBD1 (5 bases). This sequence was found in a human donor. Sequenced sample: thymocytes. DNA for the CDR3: TGTGCCAGCAGCTCCAGGGTCGGCTACACCTTC. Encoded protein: CASSSRVGYTF.